In its sample, the clone carrying this TCR beta chain was seen a few times. Per the study methods: Scientists estimated how many nucleated cells there were by amplifying reference gene primers. TCRdb's copy holds only in-frame clones and misses some; the assay was immunoSEQ multiplex PCR. The DNA gave D and trimming, while V, J and clone size come from that table. Here the sample spans 150,000 to 200,000 clones, around four fifths being singletons. Donors in Cohort 3 who had recovered were those with two negative PCRs, healthcare professional clearance, or resolution of their symptoms. Germline CDR1 and CDR2: MNHEY and SVGAGI. V lost 9 bases, J lost 2 bases, and 6 bases stayed unmatched. CDR3 size: 14 residues. This specimen belongs to a study of blood T cell repertoires in COVID-19. As for the study in general: T cells, B-cell-depleted T cells, or PBMCs provided the cDNA or gDNA that served as material.

The chain carries TRBV6-5 and TRBJ1-3, with 8 bases lining up with TRBD1. The sequence came from a woman aged 45 to 65 who had recovered from COVID-19. Sample: PBMCs or T cells enriched from blood (not recorded which). The CDR3 DNA is TGTGCCAGTCACAAGGACAGGGCTGGAAACACCATATATTTT. Protein sequence: CASHKDRAGNTIYF.